These 23 T cell receptor beta chains share one sample of origin, sequenced in a study of OX40 agonist ivuxolimab in advanced cancers. Repertoires were generated with immunoSEQ multiplex PCR, while TCRdb's copy carries only in-frame clones and drops some. The sample includes approximately 12,000 clones, roughly four fifths of them seen just once. Material: CD4+ or CD8+ T cells sorted from blood, obtained in a trial of the OX40 agonist ivuxolimab. These receptors were taken from an adult with an advanced solid tumor such as melanoma, head and neck, liver or kidney cancer.

The chain carries TRBV2 and TRBJ1-1; weak D call: TRBD1 (5 bases). The V end was cut by 1 base, the J end by 5 bases, with 11 bases between. The V gene's germline CDR1 is SNHLY and CDR2 FYNNEI. This CDR3 has 14 residues. CDR3 nucleotides: TGTGCCAGCAGTGAAGGCAGAAAGGGGACTGAAGCTTTCTTT. It is translated as CASSEGRKGTEAFF.

The chain recombines TRBV7-3 with TRBJ2-1; 10 bases line up with TRBD2. Germline V CDR1 and CDR2: SGHTA, FQGTGA. The CDR3 runs 18 residues. Trimming removed 2 bases from V and 4 bases from J; junction bases left unmatched: 11. CDR3 sequence reads: CASSLATKTSGPYNEQFF. For the CDR3, the DNA is TGTGCCAGCAGCTTAGCAACCAAGACTAGCGGGCCTTACAATGAGCAGTTCTTC.

The chain links TRBV9 to TRBJ2-1; tentative D call: TRBD2 (7 bases). The CDR3 has 15 residues. CDR1 is SGDLS and CDR2 is YYNGEE in the germline V gene. V dropped 4 bases and J dropped 4 bases, with 15 bases sitting between them. The CDR3 spells CASSLGGAQYNEQFF. CDR3 sequence (DNA): TGTGCCAGCAGCTTAGGGGGGGCTCAGTACAATGAGCAGTTCTTC.

This sequence joins TRBV9 and TRBJ2-7; TRBD1 matches at 10 bases. The J segment lost 3 bases and the V segment lost 0 bases, leaving 6 bases of the junction unmatched. The germline V gene encodes CDR1 SGDLS and CDR2 YYNGEE. This CDR3 region has 16 residues. The CDR3 DNA is TGTGCCAGCAGCGTAGGGTCCGGGACAGGGGACTACGAGCAGTACTTC. Residues: CASSVGSGTGDYEQYF.

CDR3 in DNA: TGTGCCAGCAGCTTAGCGATGGGGCACACCGAGCAGTACTTC. This translates into CASSLAMGHTEQYF. The chain has TRBV7-9 and TRBJ2-7; perhaps TRBD1 as D (5 bases). The germline CDR1 and CDR2 sequences are SEHNR and FQNEAQ (reference sequence). Between the trimmed V and J ends, which lost 0 bases and 6 bases, there was a span of 12 bases. CDR3 length equals 14 residues.

This clone showed up just once. The chain has TRBV6-5 and TRBJ1-6; tentative D call: TRBD1 (6 bases). The germline gives CDR1 MNHEY, CDR2 SVGAGI. Trimming took off 5 bases at V and 7 bases at J, with 12 bases between the two ends. This CDR3 contains 14 residues. The CDR3 DNA sequence: TGTGCCAGCAGTCCAGGGGTAGGAAATTCACCCCTCCACTTT. Protein sequence: CASSPGVGNSPLHF.

The CDR3 DNA sequence: TGCGCCAGCAGCCGGGACATCTACAATGAGCAGTTCTTC. Protein sequence: CASSRDIYNEQFF. The chain uses TRBV5-1 and TRBJ2-1; D is possibly TRBD1 (6 bases). Germline V gives CDR1 SGHRS, CDR2 YFSETQ. The CDR3 runs to 13 residues. V lost 4 bases, J lost 3 bases, and 8 bases lay in between.

The rearrangement joins TRBV13 to TRBJ2-7, with TRBD1 matching 10 bases. The germline V gene encodes CDR1 PRHDT and CDR2 FYEKMQ (reference sequence). V trimming: 2 bases; J trimming: 2 bases; junction bases outside the gene matches: 6. The CDR3 is 16 residues long. In DNA, the CDR3 is TGTGCCAGCAGCTTACCGCGCGGACAGGGGGCCTACGAGCAGTACTTC. Residues: CASSLPRGQGAYEQYF.

The V gene is TRBV19, the J gene TRBJ2-3; 10 bases line up with TRBD2. V dropped 5 bases and J dropped 1; count of bases not matched to a gene: 15. The CDR3 has 19 residues. The germline CDR1 and CDR2 sequences are LNHDA and SQIVND (reference sequence). The CDR3 bases are TGTGCCAGTAGTCCAACACCCCCTGGGCTAGCGGGGGGCACAGATACGCAGTATTTT. It codes for CASSPTPPGLAGGTDTQYF.

The chain has TRBV28 and TRBJ2-1; 10 bases agree with TRBD2. The junction had 6 bases not matched to a gene; V was cut back by 4 bases and J by 6 bases. Per the germline V gene, CDR1 is MDHEN and CDR2 is SYDVKM. The CDR3 length is 15 residues. In nucleotides, the CDR3 is TGTGCCAGCAGTTGGGCCCAGCGGGAGGGCAATGAGCAGTTCTTC. Its translation is CASSWAQREGNEQFF.

The CDR3 region is CSVDGLAGGPWNNEQFF. In DNA, the CDR3 is TGCAGCGTTGACGGCCTAGCGGGAGGGCCGTGGAACAATGAGCAGTTCTTC. This sequence joins TRBV29-1 and TRBJ2-1, with TRBD2 identical over 12 bases. CDR1 SQVTM and CDR2 ANQGSEA come from the germline V gene. The V and J ends lost 3 bases and 5 bases, in that order; junction bases with no gene match: 11. The CDR3 spans 17 residues.

This clone is medium-sized (0.01 to 0.1%). The chain combines TRBV5-4 with TRBJ2-7; 10 positions match TRBD1. This CDR3 region has 16 residues. Trimming at V came to 3 bases and at J to 5 bases, leaving 11 bases not matched to a gene. The V gene's germline CDR1 is SGHNT and CDR2 YYREEE (reference sequence). CDR3 sequence reads: CASSSRSRDRGDEQYF. The CDR3 region has the DNA TGTGCCAGCAGCTCCCGGTCTAGGGACAGGGGTGACGAGCAGTACTTC.

The rearrangement joins TRBV5-6 to TRBJ1-1; TRBD1 matches 9 bases. The CDR3 is 16 amino acids. The germline V gene encodes CDR1 SGHDT and CDR2 YYEEEE. J lost 6 bases, V lost 2 bases, and 11 bases had no gene match. The CDR3 protein is CASSLQPGQGPSEAFF. DNA of the CDR3: TGTGCCAGCAGCTTACAACCGGGACAGGGCCCTTCTGAAGCTTTCTTT.

The genes are TRBV27 and TRBJ2-1, with D uncertain. Between the trimmed V and J ends, which lost 2 bases and 7 bases, there was a span of 12 bases. Germline V gene lookup returns CDR1 MNHEY and CDR2 SMNVEV (reference sequence). The CDR3 consists of 14 residues. CDR3 sequence reads: CASSLGGPRNEQFF. CDR3 nucleotides: TGTGCCAGCAGTTTAGGCGGTCCACGAAATGAGCAGTTCTTC.

The chain couples TRBV28 to TRBJ2-5; D is uncertain. The CDR3 covers 12 residues. V dropped 3 bases and J dropped 7 bases, with 9 bases sitting between them. CDR1 and CDR2 from the germline V gene are MDHEN and SYDVKM. CDR3 coding DNA: TGTGCCAGCAGTTTTCAGATTTGGACCCAGTACTTC. It encodes CASSFQIWTQYF.

By sample fraction, this clone is medium-sized. The same CDR3 also results from other DNA sequences found in this sample. The gene calls are TRBV7-9 and TRBJ2-3; D unresolved. CDR3 length: 16 amino acids. Germline V gene lookup returns CDR1 SEHNR and CDR2 FQNEAQ (reference sequence). The ends were cut back, 4 bases at V and 5 bases at J, with 19 bases in the middle. The CDR3 region is CASSSHTLAEGDTQYF. CDR3 nucleotides: TGTGCCAGCAGCTCCCATACCCTGGCGGAAGGAGATACGCAGTATTTT.

The chain couples TRBV7-3 to TRBJ2-5, with a weak D call TRBD2 (8 bases). CDR1 is SGHTA, CDR2 FQGTGA, per germline. V gave up 8 bases and J gave up 7 bases, with 20 bases separating them. The CDR3 totals 14 residues. The CDR3 coding sequence is TGTGCCAGCTCGCCGACGGGAGGGGGCGGGACCCAGTACTTC. Its translation: CASSPTGGGGTQYF.

The genes are TRBV4-1 and TRBJ1-1; a weak D match, TRBD1 (6 bases). This CDR3 is built from 14 residues. V was trimmed by 1 base and J by 6 bases, leaving 12 bases between them. Germline V lookup: CDR1 MGHRA, CDR2 YSYEKL. In DNA, the CDR3 is TGCGCCAGCAGCCAAGGGCCAGGGGTCTCTGAAGCTTTCTTT. The encoded protein is CASSQGPGVSEAFF.

This clone was seen a handful of times. J is TRBJ2-7 and V is TRBV4-1, with TRBD2 matching over 10 bases. Germline V gives CDR1 MGHRA, CDR2 YSYEKL. This CDR3 has 16 amino acids. Unmatched junction bases numbered 8, after V lost 3 bases and J lost 3 bases. CDR3 sequence: CASSQVLAGANYEQYF. In DNA, the CDR3 is TGCGCCAGCAGCCAGGTCCTAGCGGGAGCCAACTACGAGCAGTACTTC.

A word on this clone: An end of the junction differs from the germline gene, which may be a read error. CDR3 protein: CASSQEILTRGNEQFF. The CDR3 bases are TGTGCCAGCAGCCAAGAAATTCTGACCAGGGGCAATGAGCAGTTCTTC. The chain is built from TRBV4-1 and TRBJ2-1; TRBD1 is a possible D gene (6 bases). Germline assignment: CDR1 MGHRA and CDR2 YSYEKL. The CDR3 sequence is 16 residues long.

This clone was seen more than once but under ten times. The genes are TRBV9 and TRBJ1-2, with TRBD1 identical over 7 bases. Germline V gene data show CDR1 as SGDLS and CDR2 as YYNGEE. The CDR3 is 15 residues long. With 2 bases clipped from V and 4 bases from J, the junction kept 8 bases outside the gene matches. DNA of the CDR3: TGTGCCAGCAGCGTCCGGGACAGCCGCATCTATGGCTACACCTTC. This gives the protein CASSVRDSRIYGYTF.

The chain has TRBV11-3 and TRBJ2-7; D uncertain. V was pared by 0 bases and J by 7 bases, with 7 bases between. Germline lookup yields CDR1 SGHNT and CDR2 YENEEA. The CDR3 length is 12 residues. CDR3: CASSLDPREQYF. In DNA, the CDR3 is TGTGCCAGCAGCTTAGACCCCAGGGAGCAGTACTTC.

The CDR3 DNA reads TGCAGCCTGAGCCGGACGGATAGGGCTTTCTTT. Translating gives CSLSRTDRAFF. This chain uses TRBV29-1 with TRBJ1-1; D remains unclear. Germline-derived CDR1 and CDR2 are SQVTM and ANQGSEA. The CDR3 spans 11 residues. The V and J ends lost 8 bases and 11 bases respectively, with 18 bases between them.